This record looks at one T cell receptor beta chain sequence and its context. The antigen is undetermined. CD45RO-negative cells were positively selected for CCR7, leaving out terminally differentiated effector memory CD45RA+ cells. Produced via immunoSEQ multiplex PCR; TCRdb's table is partial and in-frame only. The data show roughly 590,000 clones, roughly 95% seen once. This sample stems from a study of shared clonotypes between healthy human individuals. CDR3 length equals 14 residues. The germline CDR1 and CDR2 sequences are PRHDT and FYEKMQ (reference sequence). V shed 2 bases and J shed 11 bases, with 18 bases lying between them. Broader study findings: Investigators expected sequencing depth to affect clonotype sharing among donors.

V and J are TRBV13 and TRBJ1-1, with D unresolved. This receptor was identified in a woman younger than 45 in good health. The specimen sequenced was naive CD8+ T cells sorted from blood. CDR3 nucleotide sequence: TGTGCCAGCAGCTTATCACGGGAACTCACTTGGGCTTTCTTT. Translating it yields CASSLSRELTWAFF.